This T cell receptor beta chain is from a study of T cells in Graves' hyperthyroidism and ophthalmopathy. General study results and limits: The model identified upcoming ophthalmopathy a median 6.5 months ahead of onset.

The study based diagnoses on clinical symptoms, serum thyroxine and TRAb, thyroid ultrasound and orbital computed tomography. The source of the PBMCs was around 10 ml of fresh peripheral blood. RNA transcripts gave rise to amplified TCR beta CDR3 regions. The HTBI primer set served for first-round RT-PCR of the TCR CDR3. A single record per CDR3 protein comes from TCRdb applying MiXCR to the multiplex PCR reads. The data contain under 450,000 distinct CDR3 sequences, 15% to 18% of them singletons. This clonotype was picked up many times. The target antigen is unknown. This receptor was taken from a young woman with Graves' hyperthyroidism. The sequenced material came from blood.

CDR3 sequence (DNA): TGTGCCAGCAGCGGGTCAGGGGGGGTGCGTGGTGAAAAACTGTTTTTT. As protein: CASSGSGGVRGEKLFF. The V and J genes are TRBV9 and TRBJ1-4, with TRBD1 matching 7 bases. CDR1 SGDLS and CDR2 YYNGEE come from the germline V gene. V lost 3 bases, J lost 7 bases, and 12 bases stayed unmatched. CDR3 length: 16 residues.